This TCR beta chain was retrieved from a study of blood T cell repertoires in COVID-19 (dated by TCRdb to the early 2020s). Regarding the complete study: Samples covering the acute and convalescent phases of COVID-19 were provided by collaborators in the United States, Italy and Spain. The prospective study material was composed of cDNA or gDNA derived from T cells, B-cell-depleted T cells, or PBMCs. Subjects who had been exposed to COVID-19, were actively infected with it, or had recovered from it provided the deeply sampled blood TCRbeta repertoires that made up the dataset. A freely available public database, intended as a resource for researchers studying the immune response to SARS-CoV-2, is where the repertoires were released. Samples came from the ongoing ImmuneRACE study (first 160 participants) plus 1,254 subjects from 6 global collaborators. Nearly every sample came with metadata listing a de-identified subject ID, COVID-19 status, age in years and sex. HLA class I and class II types, where available, came from metadata supplied by the sample provider rather than from assay-based typing.

Collaborating institutions collected whole blood in K2EDTA tubes following their own protocols. For TCRbeta analysis, collaborators shipped samples as frozen whole blood, isolated PBMCs, or DNA extracted from either of those sample types. TCRbeta CDR3 regions were amplified from genomic DNA using the immunoSEQ Assay, a bias-controlled multiplex PCR. The authors' pipeline ran thus. The number of nucleated cells in each sample was estimated from the amplification of reference gene primers within the assay. Sequence reads were collapsed and filtered to measure the absolute abundance of every unique TCRbeta CDR3 rearrangement. Productive Simpson clonality was computed per sample as the square root of Simpson's diversity index over productive rearrangements. Sourced from immuneACCESS, this table was stored by TCRdb with only in-frame sequences that have V and J called. A share of the clones is absent; for the studies checked, an unresolved V gene accounts for under half, and the remainder has no known explanation. The D gene and trimming were derived from the DNA, and the V and J assignments and clone size from that table. This sample has a few hundred thousand clones in its table, and more than 80% of those were observed once. Clones ranked in the top ten supply 1.2% of the sample.

The study at large found these results: The amount of clinical and demographic metadata varied by source and participant and was provided uncurated.

Deletion took 0 bases off V and 7 bases off J, with a span of 13 bases between the germline ends. Sequences GTSNPN (CDR1) and SVGIG (CDR2) are obtained from the germline V gene (reference sequence). From cysteine to phenylalanine, the CDR3 is 13 amino acids long. The CDR3 DNA has 39 bases and is translated from base 1. Worth noting for this clone: Its binding antigen is unknown. Base qualities are missing; no much larger clone stands one base away.

The clonotype originates from a man aged 40-55 years with acute or convalescent COVID-19. Specimen: peripheral blood. The chain couples TRBV30 to TRBJ2-7; D gene: possibly TRBD2, on 6 matching bases. The CDR3 here reads CAWSVSAEGEQYF. The sequenced DNA is TGTGCCTGGAGTGTTTCAGCGGAGGGTGAGCAGTACTTC.